What follows are 5 T cell receptor beta chains derived from one specimen sequenced in a study of regulatory T cells. The primer mix had 52 TRBV and 13 TRBJ primers. Produced via immunoSEQ multiplex PCR; TCRdb's table is partial and in-frame only. The table shows 20,000 to 25,000 clones, with 93% occurring only once. Material: CD8+ T cells sorted from blood. The receptors were sampled from a child aged 2-15 years with CD3G deficiency.

With regard to this clone: Different DNA sequences within this sample yield the same CDR3. The chain has TRBV28 and TRBJ2-3, with no clear D. This CDR3 is 12 amino acids long. With 6 bases removed from V and 2 bases from J, the gap between germline ends came to 6 bases. Germline CDR1 is MDHEN and CDR2 is SYDVKM. The CDR3: CASSQDTDTQYF. CDR3 in DNA: TGTGCCAGCAGCCAGGACACAGATACGCAGTATTTT.

This clone occurred once. The rearrangement uses TRBV21-1 and TRBJ2-7; the table's D call, TRBD2, has no DNA check behind it. TRBV21-1 is given as a pseudogene. CDR3 size: 15 residues. CDR3 residues: CASSKGRGDTYEQYF. The CDR3 coding sequence is TGTGCCAGCAGCAAAGGACGGGGAGATACCTACGAGCAGTACTTC.

V and J are TRBV28 and TRBJ1-5; 7 bases align to TRBD1. This CDR3 comprises 14 residues. In germline, CDR1 is MDHEN, CDR2 SYDVKM. Losses at the gene ends were 2 bases for V and 5 bases for J; bases not matched to a gene: 3. CDR3: CASSLPTGYQPQHF. Written as DNA, the CDR3 is TGTGCCAGCAGTTTACCGACAGGGTATCAGCCCCAGCATTTT.

This rearrangement joins TRBV19 to TRBJ2-3; maybe TRBD1 (5 bases). Trimming cost V 5 bases and J 4 bases, with 10 bases left between them. The CDR3 is 13 residues long. Germline CDR1 reads LNHDA; CDR2 reads SQIVND (reference sequence). This CDR3 is CASSGGASDTQYF. The DNA of the CDR3 is TGTGCCAGTAGTGGTGGGGCCTCAGATACGCAGTATTTT.

The rearrangement links TRBV7-8 to TRBJ2-5; 13 bases are a match to TRBD2. V was pared by 5 bases and J by 3 bases, with 6 bases of the junction left unmatched. This CDR3 spans 16 amino acids. Germline CDR1 is SGHVS and CDR2 is FQNEAQ. CDR3 nucleotides: TGTGCCAGCAGCACTTTAGGACTAGCGGGAGAAGAGACCCAGTACTTC. Translated: CASSTLGLAGEETQYF.